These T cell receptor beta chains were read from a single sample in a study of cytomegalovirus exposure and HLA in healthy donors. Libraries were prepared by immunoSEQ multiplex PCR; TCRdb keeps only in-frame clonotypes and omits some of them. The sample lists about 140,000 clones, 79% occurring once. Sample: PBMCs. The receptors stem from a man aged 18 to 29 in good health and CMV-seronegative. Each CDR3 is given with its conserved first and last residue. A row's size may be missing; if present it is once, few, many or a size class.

CDR3aa: CASSYSPQGVGVEQYF; abundance: NA; j_gene: TRBJ2-7; v_gene: TRBV6-5
CDR3aa: CASSLGPVTDTQYF; abundance: NA; j_gene: TRBJ2-3; v_gene: TRBV7-2
CDR3aa: CASSMAQGAYEQYF; abundance: NA; j_gene: TRBJ2-7; v_gene: TRBV19
CDR3aa: CASSQSLGWGGSEKLFF; abundance: NA; j_gene: TRBJ1-4; v_gene: TRBV4-2
CDR3aa: CASSPHPQGWETQYF; abundance: NA; j_gene: TRBJ2-5; v_gene: TRBV27
CDR3aa: CASSLPRGYGYTF; abundance: NA; j_gene: TRBJ1-2; v_gene: TRBV6-5
CDR3aa: CATTKEGDTEAFF; abundance: few; j_gene: TRBJ1-1; v_gene: TRBV2
CDR3aa: CASSLVGRASLSDTQYF; abundance: NA; j_gene: TRBJ2-3; v_gene: TRBV7-2
CDR3aa: CASSPRGSVHEQYF; abundance: NA; j_gene: TRBJ2-7; v_gene: TRBV5-1
CDR3aa: CASSLENRGYNEQFF; abundance: NA; j_gene: TRBJ2-1; v_gene: TRBV5-1
CDR3aa: CASSRDRVAGELFF; abundance: NA; j_gene: TRBJ2-2; v_gene: TRBV5-4
CDR3aa: CAISESTGGAFSNAGELFF; abundance: NA; j_gene: TRBJ2-2; v_gene: TRBV10-3
CDR3aa: CASSFQTGLLAYNSPLHF; abundance: NA; j_gene: TRBJ1-6; v_gene: TRBV27
CDR3aa: CASSSGPSNTEAFF; abundance: NA; j_gene: TRBJ1-1; v_gene: TRBV5-4
CDR3aa: CASSPGQGDQPQHF; abundance: few; j_gene: TRBJ1-5; v_gene: TRBV4-1
CDR3aa: CATRQGPITNEKLFF; abundance: few; j_gene: TRBJ1-4; v_gene: TRBV2
CDR3aa: CASSEATTVGGYTF; abundance: NA; j_gene: TRBJ1-2; v_gene: TRBV6-1
CDR3aa: CASREGEGYEQYF; abundance: NA; j_gene: TRBJ2-7; v_gene: TRBV5-1
CDR3aa: CASSSGQGADEQFF; abundance: NA; j_gene: TRBJ2-1; v_gene: TRBV13
CDR3aa: CASSPAGLGSGNTIYF; abundance: NA; j_gene: TRBJ1-3; v_gene: TRBV18
CDR3aa: CASSLGDTEAFF; abundance: NA; j_gene: TRBJ1-1; v_gene: TRBV6-1
CDR3aa: CASSELGSPGPYGYTF; abundance: NA; j_gene: TRBJ1-2; v_gene: TRBV25-1
CDR3aa: CAIRSLQQGGVYSNEQFF; abundance: NA; j_gene: TRBJ2-1; v_gene: TRBV10-3
CDR3aa: CTSSLGPPGGYGYTF; abundance: NA; j_gene: TRBJ1-2; v_gene: TRBV5-1
CDR3aa: CASSLSQGGQPQHF; abundance: NA; j_gene: TRBJ1-5; v_gene: TRBV27
CDR3aa: CATSRALGAGQPQHF; abundance: NA; j_gene: TRBJ1-5; v_gene: TRBV15
CDR3aa: CASSLQGFTDTQYF; abundance: NA; j_gene: TRBJ2-3; v_gene: TRBV7-9
CDR3aa: CASSYARDRESPLHF; abundance: NA; j_gene: TRBJ1-6; v_gene: TRBV6-5
CDR3aa: CASSLDNFSYNEQFF; abundance: NA; j_gene: TRBJ2-1; v_gene: TRBV6-5
CDR3aa: CASSYSGQHSNQPQHF; abundance: few; j_gene: TRBJ1-5; v_gene: TRBV6-6
CDR3aa: CAWSSFGGSNSPLHF; abundance: NA; j_gene: TRBJ1-6; v_gene: TRBV30
CDR3aa: CASSVGTGIRTGELFF; abundance: NA; j_gene: TRBJ2-2; v_gene: TRBV9
CDR3aa: CASSEALDRGGETQYF; abundance: NA; j_gene: TRBJ2-5; v_gene: TRBV2
CDR3aa: CASSFQGSGANVLTF; abundance: NA; j_gene: TRBJ2-6; v_gene: TRBV5-6
CDR3aa: CAWSVLPYNEQFF; abundance: NA; j_gene: TRBJ2-1; v_gene: TRBV30
CDR3aa: CATETGGYGELFF; abundance: NA; j_gene: TRBJ2-2; v_gene: TRBV19
CDR3aa: CASSLFTGLAKNIQYF; abundance: NA; j_gene: TRBJ2-4; v_gene: TRBV27
CDR3aa: CASSSGGSGELFF; abundance: NA; j_gene: TRBJ2-2; v_gene: TRBV7-8
CDR3aa: CASRDRAFTEAFF; abundance: many; j_gene: TRBJ1-1; v_gene: TRBV6-1
CDR3aa: CASSQEGGGEKLFF; abundance: NA; j_gene: TRBJ1-4; v_gene: TRBV4-1
CDR3aa: CASSLDRGSYNSPLHF; abundance: NA; j_gene: TRBJ1-6; v_gene: TRBV5-4
CDR3aa: CASSVAPDYNSPLHF; abundance: few; j_gene: TRBJ1-6; v_gene: TRBV9
CDR3aa: CASSSAVVRRNNEQFF; abundance: NA; j_gene: TRBJ2-1; v_gene: TRBV7-6
CDR3aa: CASSYSGGAVYEFF; abundance: few; j_gene: TRBJ2-1; v_gene: TRBV6-5